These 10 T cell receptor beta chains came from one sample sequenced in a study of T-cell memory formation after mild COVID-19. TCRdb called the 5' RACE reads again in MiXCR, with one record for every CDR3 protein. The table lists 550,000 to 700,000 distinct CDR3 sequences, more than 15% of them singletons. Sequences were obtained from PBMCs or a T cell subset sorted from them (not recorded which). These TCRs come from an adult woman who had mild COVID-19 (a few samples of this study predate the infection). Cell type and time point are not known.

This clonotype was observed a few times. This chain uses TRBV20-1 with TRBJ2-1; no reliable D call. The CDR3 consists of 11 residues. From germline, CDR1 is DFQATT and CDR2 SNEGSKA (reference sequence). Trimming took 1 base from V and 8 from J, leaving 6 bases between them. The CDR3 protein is CSARGPDEQFF. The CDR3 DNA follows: TGCAGTGCTAGAGGGCCCGATGAGCAGTTCTTC.

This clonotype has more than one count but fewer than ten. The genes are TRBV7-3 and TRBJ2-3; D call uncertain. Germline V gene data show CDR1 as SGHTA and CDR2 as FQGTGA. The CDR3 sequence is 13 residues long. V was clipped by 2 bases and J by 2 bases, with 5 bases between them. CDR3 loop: CASSLQATDTQYF. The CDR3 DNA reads TGTGCCAGCAGCTTACAGGCCACAGATACGCAGTATTTT.

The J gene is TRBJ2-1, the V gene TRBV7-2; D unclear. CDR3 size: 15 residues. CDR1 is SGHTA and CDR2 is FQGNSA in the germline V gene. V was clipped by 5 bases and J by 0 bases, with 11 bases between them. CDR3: CASSPVTASYNEQFF. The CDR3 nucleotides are TGTGCCAGCAGCCCAGTAACGGCCTCCTACAATGAGCAGTTCTTC.

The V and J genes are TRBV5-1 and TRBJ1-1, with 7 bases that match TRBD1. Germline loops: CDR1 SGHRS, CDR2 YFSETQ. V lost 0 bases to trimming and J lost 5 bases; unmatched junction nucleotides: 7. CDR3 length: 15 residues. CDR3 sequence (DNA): TGCGCCAGCAGCTTGGACGTGACAGGGAGTACTGAAGCTTTCTTT. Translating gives CASSLDVTGSTEAFF.

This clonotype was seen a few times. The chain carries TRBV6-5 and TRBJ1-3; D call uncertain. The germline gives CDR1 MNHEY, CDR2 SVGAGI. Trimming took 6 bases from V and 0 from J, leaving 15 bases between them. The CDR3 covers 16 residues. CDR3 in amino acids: CASSLGGRSSGNTIYF. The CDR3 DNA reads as TGTGCCAGCAGCCTGGGAGGTCGTAGCTCTGGAAACACCATATATTTT.

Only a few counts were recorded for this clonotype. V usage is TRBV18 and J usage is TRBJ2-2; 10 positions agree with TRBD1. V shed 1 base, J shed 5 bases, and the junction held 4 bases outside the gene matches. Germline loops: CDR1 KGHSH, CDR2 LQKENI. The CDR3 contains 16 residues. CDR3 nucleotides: TGTGCCAGCTCACCACAGGGACAGGGGAGAACCGGGGAGCTGTTTTTT. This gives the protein CASSPQGQGRTGELFF.

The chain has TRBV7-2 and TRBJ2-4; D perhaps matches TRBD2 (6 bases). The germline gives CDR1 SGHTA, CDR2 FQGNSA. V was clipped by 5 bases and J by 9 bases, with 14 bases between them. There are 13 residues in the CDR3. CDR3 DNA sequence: TGTGCCAGCAGCCGGGACTCACGGGGCATTCAGTACTTC. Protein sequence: CASSRDSRGIQYF.

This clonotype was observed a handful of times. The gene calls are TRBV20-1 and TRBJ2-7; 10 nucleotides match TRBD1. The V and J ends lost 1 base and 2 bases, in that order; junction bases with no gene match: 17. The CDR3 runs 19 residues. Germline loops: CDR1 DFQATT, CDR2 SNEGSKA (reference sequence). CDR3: CSARAGAGTGDFRAYEQYF. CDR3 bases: TGCAGTGCTAGAGCCGGAGCGGGGACAGGGGATTTTAGGGCCTACGAGCAGTACTTC.

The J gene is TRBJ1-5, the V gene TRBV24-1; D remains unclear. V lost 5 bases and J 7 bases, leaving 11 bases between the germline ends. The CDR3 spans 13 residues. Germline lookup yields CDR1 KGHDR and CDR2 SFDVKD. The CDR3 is CATSVAGGQPQHF. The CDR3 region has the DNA TGTGCCACCAGTGTAGCAGGTGGCCAGCCCCAGCATTTT.

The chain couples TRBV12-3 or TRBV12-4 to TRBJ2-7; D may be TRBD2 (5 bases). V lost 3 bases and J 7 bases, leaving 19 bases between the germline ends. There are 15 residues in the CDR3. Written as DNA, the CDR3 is TGTGCCAGCAGTTTTGTGAGGGTTCCCCCCTGGGAGCAGTACTTC. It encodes CASSFVRVPPWEQYF.